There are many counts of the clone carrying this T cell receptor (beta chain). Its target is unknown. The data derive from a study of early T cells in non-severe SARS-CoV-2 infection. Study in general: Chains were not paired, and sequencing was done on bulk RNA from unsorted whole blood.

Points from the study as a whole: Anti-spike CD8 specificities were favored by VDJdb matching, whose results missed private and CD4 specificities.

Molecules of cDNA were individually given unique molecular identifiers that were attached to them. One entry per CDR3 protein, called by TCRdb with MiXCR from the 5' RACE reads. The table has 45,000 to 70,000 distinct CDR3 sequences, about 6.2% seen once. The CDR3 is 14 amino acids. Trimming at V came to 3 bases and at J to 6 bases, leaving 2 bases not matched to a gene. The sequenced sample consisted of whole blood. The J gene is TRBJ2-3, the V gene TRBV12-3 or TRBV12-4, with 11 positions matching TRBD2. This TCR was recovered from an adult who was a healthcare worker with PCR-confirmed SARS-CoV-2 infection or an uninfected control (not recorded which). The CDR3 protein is CASSFSSGGDTQYF. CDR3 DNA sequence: TGTGCCAGCAGTTTCTCTAGCGGGGGGGATACGCAGTATTTT.